Listed here are 13 T cell receptor beta chains from one sample, sequenced in a study of cytotoxic CD8 clonotypes in ibrutinib-treated CLL. Here immunoSEQ multiplex PCR was the method, and the copy in TCRdb shows in-frame clones only, minus some. The data contain around 310,000 clones, around four fifths of them seen just once; the ten biggest clones take up 5.5% to 8%. The sample in question was PBMCs, obtained before ibrutinib treatment. All receptors derive from a human donor with chronic lymphocytic leukemia.

As DNA, the CDR3 is TGTGCCAGCAGCGAACTAGCGGGACAGAACAATGAGCAGTTCTTC. This translates into CASSELAGQNNEQFF. The gene calls are TRBV4-2 and TRBJ2-1; TRBD2 aligns across 10 bases. The J segment lost 5 bases and the V segment lost 5 bases, leaving 6 bases of the junction unmatched. Per the germline V gene, CDR1 is LGHNA and CDR2 is YNFKEQ. The CDR3 has 15 residues.

This clone showed up just a few times. This chain links TRBV5-1 with TRBJ1-1; a weak D match, TRBD1 (5 bases). Per the germline V gene, CDR1 is SGHRS and CDR2 is YFSETQ. This CDR3 spans 13 amino acids. V lost 3 bases and J 3 bases, leaving 9 bases between the germline ends. The CDR3 sequence: CASSWQGYTEAFF. CDR3 DNA sequence: TGCGCCAGCAGCTGGCAGGGTTACACTGAAGCTTTCTTT.

This clone was seen a handful of times. This chain connects TRBV30 to TRBJ2-1, with D possibly being TRBD1 or TRBD2 (5 bases each). V lost 8 bases and J lost 15, with 23 bases in between. The germline gives CDR1 GTSNPN, CDR2 SVGIG (reference sequence). The CDR3 is 12 amino acids. In nucleotides, the CDR3 is TGTGCCGTAATCAACCGGGACCACACGGGGTTCTTC. Its protein product is CAVINRDHTGFF. The variable domain in full, completed from reference TRBV30 and TRBJ2-1, reads SQTIHQWPATLVQPVGSPLSLECTVEGTSNPNLYWYRQAAGRGLQLLFYSVGIGQISSEVPQNLSASRPQDRQFILSSKKLLLSDSGFYLCAVINRDHTGFFGPGTRLTVL.

The V and J genes are TRBV6-5 and TRBJ2-3, with D possibly being TRBD1 (5 bases). The CDR3 contains 13 residues. Germline lookup yields CDR1 MNHEY and CDR2 SVGAGI. V gave up 4 bases and J gave up 6 bases, with 11 bases separating them. The CDR3 spells CASSFKGADTQYF. The CDR3 nucleotides read TGTGCCAGCAGTTTTAAAGGGGCCGATACGCAGTATTTT.

The gene calls are TRBV19 and TRBJ1-5, with D perhaps TRBD1 (6 bases). Trimming took 1 base from V and 6 from J, leaving 13 bases between them. The CDR3 consists of 15 residues. Germline-derived CDR1 and CDR2 are LNHDA and SQIVND (reference sequence). In DNA, the CDR3 is TGTGCCAGTAGTATAGCAGGCCGAGGGGGTCAGCCCCAGCATTTT. This codes for CASSIAGRGGQPQHF.

The rearrangement links TRBV18 to TRBJ1-2; D gene ambiguous. V gave up 2 bases and J gave up 0 bases, with 10 bases separating them. Per the germline V gene, CDR1 is KGHSH and CDR2 is LQKENI. The CDR3 sequence is 15 residues long. CDR3 loop: CASSPDQRANYGYTF. In nucleotides, the CDR3 is TGTGCCAGCTCACCAGACCAGAGAGCTAACTATGGCTACACCTTC.

This chain joins TRBV12-5 and TRBJ2-2, with a tentative D call TRBD1 (6 bases). Trimming removed 3 bases from V and 7 bases from J, with 12 bases in between. Germline CDR1 and CDR2: LGHNT and FRNRAP. The CDR3 spans 14 residues. CDR3 sequence: CASGLSGDGGELFF. CDR3 nucleotide sequence: TGTGCTAGTGGTTTATCAGGGGATGGCGGGGAGCTGTTTTTT.

The chain uses TRBV5-1 and TRBJ2-1; 10 nucleotides line up with TRBD2. After removal of 3 bases from V and 9 bases from J, the junction contained 9 bases not matched to a gene. This CDR3 contains 15 residues. From germline, CDR1 is SGHRS and CDR2 YFSETQ. The CDR3 DNA reads as TGCGCCAGCAGCTCTACCGGGACTAGCGAGAGTGAGCAGTTCTTC. Its translation: CASSSTGTSESEQFF.

The V call is TRBV7-9, the J call TRBJ2-7; D not resolved. The V gene's germline CDR1 is SEHNR and CDR2 FQNEAQ (reference sequence). The CDR3 has 13 amino acids. The V end lost 3 bases, the J end lost 0 bases, and 6 bases lay between the germline ends. CDR3 amino acids: CASSFSNSYEQYF. As DNA, the CDR3 is TGTGCCAGCAGCTTTAGTAACTCCTACGAGCAGTACTTC.

The chain has TRBV5-1 and TRBJ2-1; 8 nucleotides agree with TRBD1. From germline, CDR1 is SGHRS and CDR2 YFSETQ. J lost 0 bases, V lost 4 bases, and 6 bases had no gene match. The CDR3 contains 16 residues. CDR3 sequence: CASSTQGVPSYNEQFF. CDR3 nucleotide sequence: TGCGCCAGCAGCACACAGGGGGTCCCCTCCTACAATGAGCAGTTCTTC.

This chain connects TRBV15 to TRBJ2-7, with D perhaps TRBD1 (6 bases). The CDR3 extends over 13 amino acids. V lost 5 bases to trimming and J lost 3 bases, with 11 bases between them. Per the germline V gene, CDR1 is LNHNV and CDR2 is YYDKDF (reference sequence). The CDR3 loop is CATSPQGNYEQYF. CDR3 in DNA: TGTGCCACCAGCCCACAGGGCAACTACGAGCAGTACTTC.

This clone came up once. V usage is TRBV19 and J usage is TRBJ2-5, with 13 bases fitting TRBD2. CDR3 length: 16 residues. From germline, CDR1 is LNHDA and CDR2 SQIVND (reference sequence). V shed 3 bases and J 4 bases; nucleotides not matched to a gene: 5. CDR3 DNA sequence: TGTGCCAGTAGTATCGGACTAGCGGGAGATTTAGAGACCCAGTACTTC. This sequence encodes CASSIGLAGDLETQYF.

V is TRBV30 and J is TRBJ2-1; no clear D. CDR1 GTSNPN and CDR2 SVGIG come from the germline V gene (reference sequence). This CDR3 has 12 residues. V shed 2 bases and J shed 6 bases, with 8 bases lying between them. CDR3 amino acids: CAWSTNPNEQFF. The CDR3 region has the DNA TGTGCCTGGAGTACTAACCCCAATGAGCAGTTCTTC.